This entry lists 30 T cell receptor beta chains sequenced from one sample in a study of blood T cell repertoires in COVID-19. Sequenced by immunoSEQ multiplex PCR; TCRdb stores in-frame clones only, minus some. The sample lists some 120,000 clones, around 80% occurring once. Sequenced material: peripheral blood. The receptors stem from a woman aged 70-85 years with acute or convalescent COVID-19.

The V and J genes are TRBV7-2 and TRBJ2-7, with D maybe TRBD2 (7 bases). The CDR3 extends over 14 amino acids. The germline V gene has CDR1 SGHTA and CDR2 FQGNSA. V lost 1 base, J lost 3 bases, and 10 bases lay in between. CDR3 bases: TGTGCCAGCAGCTTAGAGGGGGGGAGCTACGAGCAGTACTTC. The encoded protein is CASSLEGGSYEQYF.

This chain connects TRBV9 to TRBJ2-1; D is perhaps TRBD2 (5 bases). Looked up from germline, CDR1 is SGDLS and CDR2 is YYNGEE. V lost 4 bases and J lost 7, with 12 bases in between. The CDR3 contains 13 residues. The CDR3 region is CASSPTGMNEQFF. For the CDR3, the DNA is TGTGCCAGCAGCCCCACGGGGATGAATGAGCAGTTCTTC.

CDR3 nucleotides: TGTGCCAGCAGCTTCTCCGGGACAGGGACCTACGAGCAGTACTTC. Its protein product is CASSFSGTGTYEQYF. The chain recombines TRBV5-6 with TRBJ2-7; 9 bases fit TRBD1. The length of the CDR3 is 15 residues. The trim removed 2 bases at V and 2 bases at J, leaving 5 bases unmatched. The germline gives CDR1 SGHDT, CDR2 YYEEEE.

This chain joins TRBV10-3 and TRBJ2-7; possibly TRBD1 for D (6 bases). CDR1 is ENHRY and CDR2 is SYGVKD in the germline V gene. V lost 3 bases to trimming and J lost 3 bases, with 6 bases between them. The CDR3 is 12 residues long. The CDR3 sequence is CAISDRGYEQYF. CDR3 DNA: TGTGCCATCAGTGACAGGGGCTACGAGCAGTACTTC.

The chain couples TRBV5-8 to TRBJ2-3; TRBD1 aligns across 7 bases. The CDR3 runs to 15 residues. Germline trimming cut 0 bases from V and 5 bases from J; bases unmatched to any gene: 6. CDR1 is SGHTS and CDR2 is YDEGEE in the germline V gene. CDR3 bases: TGTGCCAGCAGCTTGGACAGGGGTGGGATAGATACGCAGTATTTT. The encoded protein is CASSLDRGGIDTQYF.

The rearrangement uses TRBV18 and TRBJ2-3, with a weak D call TRBD1 (5 bases). CDR1 is KGHSH, CDR2 LQKENI, per germline. CDR3 length: 16 amino acids. V was pared by 2 bases and J by 0 bases, with 12 bases between. The CDR3 sequence: CASSPRTRSSTDTQYF. In DNA form, the CDR3 reads TGTGCCAGCTCACCAAGGACAAGGTCGAGCACAGATACGCAGTATTTT. The complete variable domain, with remaining parts taken from reference TRBV18 and TRBJ2-3, reads NAGVMQNPRHLVRRRGQEARLRCSPMKGHSHVYWYRQLPEEGLKFMVYLQKENIIDESGMPKERFSAEFPKEGPSILRIQQVVRGDSAAYFCASSPRTRSSTDTQYFGPGTRLTVL.

The chain combines TRBV7-9 with TRBJ1-1, with TRBD1 matching 10 bases. The CDR3 has 18 amino acids. Trimming took 2 bases from V and 1 from J; bases not matched to a gene: 10. CDR1 and CDR2 from the germline V gene are SEHNR and FQNEAQ (reference sequence). CDR3 sequence (DNA): TGTGCCAGCAGCTTAACCACCGGGACAGGGGCGTCGAACACTGAAGCTTTCTTT. This codes for CASSLTTGTGASNTEAFF. Supplemented by reference TRBV7-9 and TRBJ1-1, the full variable domain reads DTGVSQNPRHKITKRGQNVTFRCDPISEHNRLYWYRQTLGQGPEFLTYFQNEAQLEKSRLLSDRFSAERPKGSFSTLEIQRTEQGDSAMYLCASSLTTGTGASNTEAFFGQGTRLTVV.

The chain is built from TRBV7-3 and TRBJ2-5, with 10 nucleotides matching TRBD1. The trim removed 5 bases at V and 7 bases at J, leaving 7 bases unmatched. Germline loops: CDR1 SGHTA, CDR2 FQGTGA. The CDR3 totals 14 residues. CDR3 loop: CASSLTGGGGTQYF. CDR3 DNA sequence: TGTGCCAGCAGCCTGACAGGGGGCGGAGGGACCCAGTACTTC.

This chain joins TRBV7-3 and TRBJ2-5, with D possibly being TRBD1 (5 bases). The CDR3 is made up of 13 amino acids. V was clipped by 5 bases and J by 4 bases, with 11 bases between them. Germline V gene sequence: CDR1 SGHTA, CDR2 FQGTGA. The CDR3 protein is CASSRGHLETQYF. The CDR3 bases are TGTGCCAGCAGCCGTGGACATTTAGAGACCCAGTACTTC. Full variable domain (rest looked up from reference TRBV7-3 and TRBJ2-5): GAGVSQTPSNKVTEKGKYVELRCDPISGHTALYWYRQSLGQGPEFLIYFQGTGAADDSGLPNDRFFAVRPEGSVSTLKIQRTERGDSAVYLCASSRGHLETQYFGPGTRLLVL.

This chain's CDR3 is CASSTGVFNEQFF. The CDR3, as DNA: TGTGCCAGCAGTACCGGGGTCTTCAATGAGCAGTTCTTC. V usage is TRBV28 and J usage is TRBJ2-1; D is possibly TRBD2 (5 bases). V lost 5 bases and J lost 6, with 11 bases in between. CDR1 is MDHEN and CDR2 is SYDVKM in the germline V gene. The CDR3 runs 13 residues.

The V and J genes are TRBV4-2 and TRBJ1-2; unclear D gene. The germline V gene has CDR1 LGHNA and CDR2 YNFKEQ. The V and J ends lost 4 bases and 5 bases respectively, with 17 bases between them. CDR3 length: 15 residues. The CDR3 region has the DNA TGTGCCAGCAGCCGAGAGGGAGGGCAGCCTTATGGCTACACCTTC. It translates to CASSREGGQPYGYTF.

The rearrangement uses TRBV5-4 and TRBJ2-5; 9 positions match TRBD1. CDR3 size: 14 residues. CDR1 and CDR2 from the germline V gene are SGHNT and YYREEE (reference sequence). The V gene end was trimmed by 1 base and the J gene end by 9 bases; junction bases not matched to a gene: 7. This CDR3 is CASSLPGQGPAQYF. The CDR3 DNA sequence: TGTGCCAGCAGCTTGCCGGGACAGGGACCAGCCCAGTACTTC.

V is TRBV19 and J is TRBJ1-1, with unresolved D. CDR3 length equals 13 residues. Germline V gives CDR1 LNHDA, CDR2 SQIVND (reference sequence). V lost 4 bases and J 0 bases, leaving 6 bases between the germline ends. The CDR3 sequence: CASSTGLNTEAFF. CDR3 DNA: TGTGCCAGTAGTACCGGGTTGAACACTGAAGCTTTCTTT.

The chain is built from TRBV12-3 or TRBV12-4 and TRBJ1-1; D possibly corresponds to TRBD1 (5 bases). The CDR3 has 12 amino acids. The V gene lost 7 bases and the J gene lost 5 bases, with 11 bases spanning the gap. CDR3 loop: CASTLGGTEAFF. The CDR3 DNA reads TGTGCCAGCACCCTGGGGGGGACTGAAGCTTTCTTT.

The chain carries TRBV19 and TRBJ1-1; D may be TRBD1 (6 bases). In germline, CDR1 is LNHDA, CDR2 SQIVND (reference sequence). The CDR3 has 14 residues. V was cut by 3 bases and J by 0 bases, with 8 bases left in between. The CDR3: CASSMAGVNTEAFF. The CDR3 region has the DNA TGTGCCAGTAGTATGGCAGGGGTGAACACTGAAGCTTTCTTT. The full variable domain, completed using reference TRBV19 and TRBJ1-1, is DGGITQSPKYLFRKEGQNVTLSCEQNLNHDAMYWYRQDPGQGLRLIYYSQIVNDFQKGDIAEGYSVSREKKESFPLTVTSAQKNPTAFYLCASSMAGVNTEAFFGQGTRLTVV.

The chain joins TRBV28 to TRBJ1-5; a weak D match, TRBD1 (6 bases). CDR1 and CDR2 (germline): MDHEN, SYDVKM. This CDR3 contains 14 residues. Trimming took 2 bases from V and 5 from J, leaving 10 bases between them. The chain's CDR3 is CASSLGQLHQPQHF. The CDR3 coding sequence is TGTGCCAGCAGTTTAGGACAGCTTCATCAGCCCCAGCATTTT.

The CDR3 region has the DNA TGTGCCAGCAGTTTAAACAGGCTGAACACTGAAGCTTTCTTT. Protein: CASSLNRLNTEAFF. V is TRBV27 and J is TRBJ1-1; D is possibly TRBD1 (5 bases). CDR3 length: 14 residues. The V end lost 2 bases, the J end lost 0 bases, and 7 bases lay between the germline ends. Looked up from germline, CDR1 is MNHEY and CDR2 is SMNVEV (reference sequence).

V gene TRBV19 combines with J gene TRBJ2-7; 10 bases line up with TRBD1. The V segment lost 5 bases and the J segment 0 bases; nucleotides outside the gene matches: 10. Per the germline V gene, CDR1 is LNHDA and CDR2 is SQIVND (reference sequence). The CDR3 extends over 17 amino acids. CDR3 bases: TGTGCCAGTAGTCCGGACAGGGGGACACCGGCCTCCTACGAGCAGTACTTC. This encodes CASSPDRGTPASYEQYF.

J is TRBJ2-7 and V is TRBV6-6; 7 nucleotides align to TRBD1. Germline V lookup: CDR1 MNHNY, CDR2 SVGAGI (reference sequence). There are 18 residues in the CDR3. Trimming at V came to 5 bases and at J to 1 base, leaving 17 bases not matched to a gene. This chain's CDR3 is CASSRDATGASLSYEQYF. Written as DNA, the CDR3 is TGTGCCAGCAGTCGAGACGCAACAGGGGCCTCACTTTCCTACGAGCAGTACTTC.

This chain links TRBV19 with TRBJ2-2; the D gene is possibly TRBD2 (5 bases). Deletions cut 3 bases from V and 5 bases from J, with 13 bases between. CDR1 and CDR2 (germline): LNHDA, SQIVND (reference sequence). The CDR3 is 15 residues long. The CDR3 nucleotides read TGTGCCAGTAGTATCCCGGCAAGAGGGACCGGGGAGCTGTTTTTT. Translation gives CASSIPARGTGELFF.

The chain is built from TRBV6-6 and TRBJ2-7; TRBD1 aligns across 8 bases. With 4 bases clipped from V and 4 bases from J, the junction kept 3 bases outside the gene matches. CDR3 length: 13 residues. Germline-derived CDR1 and CDR2 are MNHNY and SVGAGI (reference sequence). This CDR3 reads CASSFGDRYEQYF. The CDR3 DNA reads TGTGCCAGCAGTTTCGGGGACAGGTACGAGCAGTACTTC.

V is TRBV5-5 and J is TRBJ1-1; 10 positions agree with TRBD1. After removal of 2 bases from V and 5 bases from J, the junction contained 9 bases not matched to a gene. CDR1 SGHKS and CDR2 YYEKEE come from the germline V gene (reference sequence). This CDR3 contains 16 residues. The CDR3 spells CASSFRQGAVLTEAFF. The CDR3 DNA sequence: TGTGCCAGCAGCTTTCGACAGGGGGCCGTCCTGACTGAAGCTTTCTTT. The full variable domain, its missing parts supplied by reference TRBV5-5 and TRBJ1-1, is DAGVTQSPTHLIKTRGQQVTLRCSPISGHKSVSWYQQVLGQGPQFIFQYYEKEERGRGNFPDRFSARQFPNYSSELNVNALLLGDSALYLCASSFRQGAVLTEAFFGQGTRLTVV.

Turning to this clone: Other nucleotide sequences from this sample produce the same CDR3. V gene TRBV11-2 combines with J gene TRBJ1-5, with TRBD1 matching 7 bases. CDR3 length: 15 amino acids. The ends lost 1 base at V and 3 bases at J; junction bases unmatched: 3. Germline CDR1 SGHAT, CDR2 FQNNGV. The CDR3 DNA sequence: TGTGCCAGCAGCTTAGGACAGGGTCCCAATCAGCCCCAGCATTTT. Protein: CASSLGQGPNQPQHF.

The J gene is TRBJ2-1, the V gene TRBV19; a weak D match, TRBD2 (6 bases). Trimming left V 9 bases short and J 0 bases short, with 15 bases between. The germline CDR1 and CDR2 sequences are LNHDA and SQIVND (reference sequence). This CDR3 is built from 15 residues. This chain's CDR3 is CASAAGRSSYNEQFF. CDR3 sequence (DNA): TGTGCCAGCGCAGCGGGCAGGAGCTCCTACAATGAGCAGTTCTTC.

The rearrangement joins TRBV19 to TRBJ1-2; perhaps TRBD1 as D (6 bases). The CDR3 is made up of 14 amino acids. CDR1 and CDR2 (germline): LNHDA, SQIVND (reference sequence). Trimming removed 4 bases at V and 6 bases at J, with 15 bases between. The CDR3 sequence is CASSTRQETDGYTF. CDR3 DNA: TGTGCCAGTAGTACTCGACAGGAGACGGATGGCTACACCTTC.

The CDR3 here is CASNPEGGAHNEQFF. In DNA, the CDR3 is TGTGCCAGCAATCCCGAGGGGGGGGCTCACAATGAGCAGTTCTTC. The chain carries TRBV6-5 and TRBJ2-1; maybe TRBD2 (7 bases). Trimming stripped 7 bases from V and 5 bases from J, with 18 bases between. CDR1 is MNHEY, CDR2 SVGAGI, per germline. CDR3 length: 15 amino acids.

The chain uses TRBV7-2 and TRBJ2-1; 8 nucleotides line up with TRBD1. The CDR3 is 16 amino acids. CDR1 is SGHTA, CDR2 FQGNSA, per germline. V was clipped by 5 bases and J by 7 bases; unmatched bases: 13. The CDR3 loop is CASSPQTGAISNEQFF. As DNA, the CDR3 is TGTGCCAGCAGCCCTCAGACAGGGGCCATCTCTAATGAGCAGTTCTTC.

The chain employs TRBV7-6 and TRBJ2-1, with a possible D match to TRBD2 (6 bases). This CDR3 has 14 residues. In germline, CDR1 is SGHVS, CDR2 FNYEAQ. V was pared by 0 bases and J by 6 bases, with 9 bases between. This CDR3 is CASSLAGRGNEQFF. The CDR3 DNA reads TGTGCCAGCAGCTTAGCAGGGCGGGGCAATGAGCAGTTCTTC.

This clone has more than one count but fewer than ten. The V and J genes are TRBV10-2 and TRBJ1-5, with 7 bases identical to TRBD1. V lost 2 bases to trimming and J lost 7 bases; unmatched junction nucleotides: 8. Germline CDR1 WSHSY, CDR2 SAAADI. The CDR3 length is 15 residues. CDR3 amino acids: CASSEPTGTGQPQHF. CDR3 nucleotide sequence: TGCGCCAGCAGTGAGCCGACAGGGACCGGGCAGCCCCAGCATTTT.

V is TRBV7-2 and J is TRBJ2-3; D possibly corresponds to TRBD2 (7 bases). Germline loops: CDR1 SGHTA, CDR2 FQGNSA. Trimming left V 5 bases short and J 2 bases short, with 11 bases between. The CDR3 sequence is 14 residues long. Written as DNA, the CDR3 is TGTGCCAGCAGCCGTGGGGGGGCCACAGATACGCAGTATTTT. This gives the protein CASSRGGATDTQYF.